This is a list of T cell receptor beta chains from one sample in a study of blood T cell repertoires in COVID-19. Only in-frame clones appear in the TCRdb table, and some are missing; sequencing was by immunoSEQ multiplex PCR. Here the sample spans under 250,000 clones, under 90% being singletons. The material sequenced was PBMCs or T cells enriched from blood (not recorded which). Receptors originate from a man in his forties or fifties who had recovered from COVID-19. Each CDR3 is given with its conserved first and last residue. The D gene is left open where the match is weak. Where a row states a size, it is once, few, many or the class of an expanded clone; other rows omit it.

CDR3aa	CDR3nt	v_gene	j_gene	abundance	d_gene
CASSLGSGGRTGETQYF	TGTGCCAGCAGCTTAGGGTCAGGCGGGAGGACTGGAGAGACCCAGTACTTC	TRBV11-2	TRBJ2-5	once	TRBD2
CAWRTRLAGANEQYF	TGTGCCTGGAGAACCCGACTAGCGGGGGCGAACGAGCAGTACTTC	TRBV30	TRBJ2-7	NA	TRBD2
CASSETSGGYNEQFF	TGTGCCAGCAGTGAGACTAGCGGAGGGTACAATGAGCAGTTCTTC	TRBV6-1	TRBJ2-1	NA	TRBD2
CAIGGQADEQFF	TGTGCCATCGGGGGACAGGCAGATGAGCAGTTCTTC	TRBV10-3	TRBJ2-1	NA	TRBD1
CSAYNSYEQYF	TGCAGTGCCTATAACTCCTACGAGCAGTACTTC	TRBV20-1	TRBJ2-7	NA	NA
CSASSQGGEKLFF	TGCAGTGCTAGTAGCCAGGGCGGCGAAAAACTGTTTTTT	TRBV20-1	TRBJ1-4	few	NA
CASSPRSQGGEQYF	TGTGCCAGCAGCCCCAGAAGTCAGGGCGGCGAGCAGTACTTC	TRBV3-1/TRBV3-2	TRBJ2-7	NA	NA
CASSLYGTGLIEQYF	TGCGCCAGCAGCCTCTACGGGACAGGTCTGATCGAGCAGTACTTC	TRBV4-1	TRBJ2-7	NA	TRBD1
CASRLRTRFSYEQYF	TGTGCCAGCAGACTACGGACTCGATTTTCCTACGAGCAGTACTTC	TRBV28	TRBJ2-7	once	NA
CASSPGNRGVGYEQFF	TGTGCCAGCTCACCAGGAAACCGGGGGGTCGGGTATGAGCAGTTCTTC	TRBV18	TRBJ2-1	NA	TRBD2
CASSAMASGVVNEQFF	TGTGCCAGCAGTGCGATGGCTAGCGGGGTCGTGAATGAGCAGTTCTTC	TRBV2	TRBJ2-1	NA	TRBD2
CASSLETSGSREQFF	TGTGCCAGCAGCCTCGAGACTAGCGGGAGCAGGGAGCAGTTCTTC	TRBV3-1/TRBV3-2	TRBJ2-1	NA	TRBD2
CASSGTSWETQYF	TGTGCCAGCAGCGGGACTAGCTGGGAGACCCAGTACTTC	TRBV25-1	TRBJ2-5	NA	TRBD2
CASRDTLSYEQYF	TGTGCCAGCAGGGACACCCTCTCCTACGAGCAGTACTTC	TRBV7-2	TRBJ2-7	few	NA
CASIRRDEQFF	TGTGCCAGTATAAGACGGGATGAGCAGTTCTTC	TRBV19	TRBJ2-1	NA	NA
CASSLGAGGPPDTQYF	TGTGCCAGCAGCTTAGGAGCGGGAGGGCCGCCAGATACGCAGTATTTT	TRBV7-2	TRBJ2-3	NA	TRBD2
CASSSEEGRGTEAFF	TGTGCCAGCAGTTCCGAAGAGGGGCGGGGAACTGAAGCTTTCTTT	TRBV27	TRBJ1-1	NA	NA
CANTGPGTEAFF	TGTGCAAACACTGGTCCGGGGACTGAAGCTTTCTTT	TRBV7-8	TRBJ1-1	NA	NA
CASSSTSDRGRSEQYF	TGTGCCAGCAGCTCAACTTCTGATCGAGGTCGGAGCGAGCAGTACTTC	TRBV7-2	TRBJ2-7	once	NA
CASSYTTVNSYEQYF	TGTGCCAGCAGTTACACGACAGTAAACTCCTACGAGCAGTACTTC	TRBV6-5	TRBJ2-7	NA	NA
CATEGTGVTGELFF	TGTGCCACCGAAGGGACAGGGGTAACCGGGGAGCTGTTTTTT	TRBV24-1	TRBJ2-2	NA	TRBD1
CASSSGAGNTIYF	TGTGCCAGCAGCTCGGGGGCTGGAAACACCATATATTTT	TRBV11-3	TRBJ1-3	NA	NA
CASSQLPILTGRDGYTF	TGTGCCAGCAGCCAACTACCGATATTGACAGGGCGGGATGGCTACACCTTC	TRBV9	TRBJ1-2	NA	TRBD1
CASSVWRERYNEQFF	TGTGCCAGCAGCGTATGGCGGGAGAGATACAATGAGCAGTTCTTC	TRBV9	TRBJ2-1	NA	TRBD2
CASRLRGASEKLFF	TGTGCCAGCCGGCTGCGGGGGGCAAGTGAAAAACTGTTTTTT	TRBV28	TRBJ1-4	NA	NA
CASSQATGGSGNTIYF	TGCGCCAGCAGCCAAGCGACCGGGGGCTCTGGAAACACCATATATTTT	TRBV4-1	TRBJ1-3	NA	NA
CASSGGQQNIQYF	TGTGCCAGCAGCGGAGGACAGCAAAACATTCAGTACTTC	TRBV9	TRBJ2-4	once	NA
CASSSGQGAGELFF	TGTGCCAGCAGCTCGGGACAGGGGGCCGGGGAGCTGTTTTTT	TRBV11-3	TRBJ2-2	NA	TRBD1
CATSREDRGLNQPQHF	TGTGCCACCAGCAGAGAGGACAGGGGGCTCAATCAGCCCCAGCATTTT	TRBV15	TRBJ1-5	NA	TRBD1
CSVAGFSYNEQFF	TGCAGCGTTGCGGGTTTTTCCTACAATGAGCAGTTCTTC	TRBV29-1	TRBJ2-1	NA	NA
CASSSLSGTPYEQYF	TGTGCCAGCAGCTCCCTAAGCGGGACCCCCTACGAGCAGTACTTC	TRBV7-6	TRBJ2-7	few	TRBD2
CAWSAGTGMSTEAFF	TGTGCCTGGAGTGCCGGGACAGGGATGTCCACTGAAGCTTTCTTT	TRBV30	TRBJ1-1	NA	TRBD1
CASRASGVTDTQYF	TGCGCCAGCAGAGCGAGCGGTGTCACAGATACGCAGTATTTT	TRBV5-1	TRBJ2-3	NA	NA
CASSQDFPGERYSFTEAFF	TGTGCCAGCAGCCAAGATTTTCCGGGGGAACGGTATAGTTTCACTGAAGCTTTCTTT	TRBV14	TRBJ1-1	NA	NA
CASSAGGSTDTQYF	TGTGCCAGCAGTGCAGGGGGCAGCACAGATACGCAGTATTTT	TRBV27	TRBJ2-3	NA	TRBD1
CASSLTGTTTEAFF	TGTGCCAGCAGCCTCACCGGGACAACTACTGAAGCTTTCTTT	TRBV5-6	TRBJ1-1	NA	NA
CAWSPPGFSEAFF	TGTGCCTGGAGTCCCCCGGGGTTCTCTGAAGCTTTCTTT	TRBV30	TRBJ1-1	NA	NA
CASSLASGRAAGANVLTF	TGTGCCAGCAGTTTAGCTAGCGGGAGGGCCGCTGGGGCCAACGTCCTGACTTTC	TRBV28	TRBJ2-6	NA	TRBD2
CASSSPAGGTDTQYF	TGTGCCAGCAGTTCCCCGGCGGGAGGAACAGATACGCAGTATTTT	TRBV28	TRBJ2-3	once	TRBD2
CASSPVRTGDEQYF	TGTGCCAGCTCACCGGTCAGGACAGGGGACGAGCAGTACTTC	TRBV18	TRBJ2-7	NA	TRBD1
CASSLSASLLYEQYF	TGTGCCAGCAGTTTATCGGCCTCCCTGCTCTACGAGCAGTACTTC	TRBV27	TRBJ2-7	NA	NA
CATSRDGRMSQPQHF	TGTGCCACCAGCAGAGATGGCCGAATGTCTCAGCCCCAGCATTTT	TRBV15	TRBJ1-5	NA	NA
CAISESQGNTEAFF	TGTGCCATCAGTGAGTCGCAGGGGAACACTGAAGCTTTCTTT	TRBV10-3	TRBJ1-1	NA	NA
CASSLRGTEGEWELFF	TGTGCCAGCAGCTTAAGGGGGACGGAAGGGGAGTGGGAGCTGTTTTTT	TRBV7-6	TRBJ2-2	NA	NA
CASSLMGRQGYGYTF	TGTGCCAGCAGCTTGATGGGTCGGCAGGGCTATGGCTACACCTTC	TRBV5-4	TRBJ1-2	NA	NA
CASSAIQGISVAAFF	TGTGCCAGCAGCGCAATTCAGGGGATTTCGGTTGCCGCTTTCTTT	TRBV5-6	TRBJ1-1	NA	NA
CASSPRPSDRYGYTF	TGTGCCAGCAGCCCCCGCCCCTCGGACAGATATGGCTACACCTTC	TRBV7-3	TRBJ1-2	NA	NA
CASSTQGARSNEQFF	TGTGCCAGTAGTACTCAGGGGGCGAGGAGCAATGAGCAGTTCTTC	TRBV19	TRBJ2-1	NA	TRBD1
CASSENPREASSYEQYF	TGTGCCAGCAGTGAAAATCCCAGAGAGGCGTCGTCCTACGAGCAGTACTTC	TRBV2	TRBJ2-7	NA	NA
CAWTQGAPETQYF	TGTGCCTGGACGCAGGGGGCCCCAGAGACCCAGTACTTC	TRBV30	TRBJ2-5	NA	TRBD1
CATSERQDNQPQHF	TGTGCCACCAGTGAGAGACAGGACAATCAGCCCCAGCATTTT	TRBV24-1	TRBJ1-5	NA	NA
CASSRLTNQPQHF	TGTGCCAGTAGTAGACTGACCAATCAGCCCCAGCATTTT	TRBV19	TRBJ1-5	NA	NA
CASSDGQGVYEQYF	TGTGCCAGCAGTGACGGGCAGGGGGTATACGAGCAGTACTTC	TRBV2	TRBJ2-7	NA	TRBD1
CASILEEDSNQPQHF	TGTGCCAGCATCCTCGAGGAGGATAGCAATCAGCCCCAGCATTTT	TRBV28	TRBJ1-5	NA	NA
CASSLPSSDYGYTF	TGTGCCAGCAGCTTACCATCAAGCGACTATGGCTACACCTTC	TRBV11-2	TRBJ1-2	once	NA
CAVGQGGTIYF	TGTGCGGTGGGACAGGGAGGCACCATATATTTT	TRBV30	TRBJ1-3	NA	TRBD1
CASSLTAGGPYNEQFF	TGTGCCAGCAGCTTAACAGCGGGAGGGCCATACAATGAGCAGTTCTTC	TRBV13	TRBJ2-1	once	TRBD2
CSVVGALTGELFF	TGCAGCGTTGTGGGGGCCCTCACCGGGGAGCTGTTTTTT	TRBV29-1	TRBJ2-2	NA	NA
CASRPAGRYEQYF	TGTGCCAGCAGGCCGGCGGGAAGGTACGAGCAGTACTTC	TRBV27	TRBJ2-7	NA	NA
CASSVLAGVTDTQYF	TGTGCCAGCAGCGTCCTAGCGGGGGTCACAGATACGCAGTATTTT	TRBV9	TRBJ2-3	NA	TRBD2